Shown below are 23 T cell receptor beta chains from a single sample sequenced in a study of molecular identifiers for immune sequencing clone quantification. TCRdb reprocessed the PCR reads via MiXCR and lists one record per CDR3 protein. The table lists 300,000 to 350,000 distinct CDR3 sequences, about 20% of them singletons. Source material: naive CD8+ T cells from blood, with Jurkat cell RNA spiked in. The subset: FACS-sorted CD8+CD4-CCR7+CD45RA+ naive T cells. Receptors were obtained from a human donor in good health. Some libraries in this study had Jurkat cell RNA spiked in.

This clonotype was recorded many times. The CDR3 loop is CASGRPGQVSGNTIYF. The CDR3 nucleotides are TGCGCCAGCGGTCGCCCGGGGCAGGTATCTGGAAACACCATATATTTT. The chain employs TRBV4-1 and TRBJ1-3, with D tentatively TRBD1 (5 bases). CDR3 length equals 16 residues. Deletions cut 8 bases from V and 1 base from J, with 18 bases between. The V gene's germline CDR1 is MGHRA and CDR2 YSYEKL.

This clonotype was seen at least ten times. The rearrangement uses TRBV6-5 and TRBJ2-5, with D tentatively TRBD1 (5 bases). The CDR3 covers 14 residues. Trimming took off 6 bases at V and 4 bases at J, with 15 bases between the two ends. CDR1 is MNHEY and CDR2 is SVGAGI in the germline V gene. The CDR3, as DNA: TGTGCCAGCAGCCTCAGGGTCTGGGGAGAGACCCAGTACTTC. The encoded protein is CASSLRVWGETQYF.

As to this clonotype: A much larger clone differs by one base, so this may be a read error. The CDR3 DNA follows: TGCGCCAGCATCCATCTTTTGGGAAACACTGAAGCTTTCTTT. Translation gives CASIHLLGNTEAFF. V is TRBV4-1 and J is TRBJ1-1; no reliable D call. CDR1 is MGHRA, CDR2 YSYEKL, per germline. V gave up 7 bases and J gave up 2 bases, with 14 bases separating them. The CDR3 covers 14 residues.

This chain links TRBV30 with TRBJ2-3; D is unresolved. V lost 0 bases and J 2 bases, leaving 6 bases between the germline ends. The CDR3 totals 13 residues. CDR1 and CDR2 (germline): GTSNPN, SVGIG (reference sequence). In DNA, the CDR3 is TGTGCCTGGAGTGTAACCTACACAGATACGCAGTATTTT. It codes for CAWSVTYTDTQYF.

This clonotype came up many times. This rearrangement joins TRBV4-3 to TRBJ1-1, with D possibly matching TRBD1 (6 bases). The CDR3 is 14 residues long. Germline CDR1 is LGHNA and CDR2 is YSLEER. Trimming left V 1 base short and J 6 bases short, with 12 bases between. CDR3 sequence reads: CASSQGTGRAEAFF. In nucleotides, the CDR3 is TGCGCCAGCAGCCAAGGAACAGGGCGGGCTGAAGCTTTCTTT.

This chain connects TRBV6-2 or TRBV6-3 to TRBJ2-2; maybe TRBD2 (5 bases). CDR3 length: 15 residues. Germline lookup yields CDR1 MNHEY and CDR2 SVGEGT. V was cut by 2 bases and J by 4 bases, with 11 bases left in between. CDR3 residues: CASSYGLASTGELFF. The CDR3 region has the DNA TGTGCCAGCAGTTACGGGCTAGCTAGCACCGGGGAGCTGTTTTTT.

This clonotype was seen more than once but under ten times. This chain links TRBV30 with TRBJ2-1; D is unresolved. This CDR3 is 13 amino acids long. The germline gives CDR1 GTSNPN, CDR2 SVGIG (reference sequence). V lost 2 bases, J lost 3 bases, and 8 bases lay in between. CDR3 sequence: CAWSTWDYNEQFF. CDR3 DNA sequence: TGTGCCTGGAGTACATGGGACTACAATGAGCAGTTCTTC.

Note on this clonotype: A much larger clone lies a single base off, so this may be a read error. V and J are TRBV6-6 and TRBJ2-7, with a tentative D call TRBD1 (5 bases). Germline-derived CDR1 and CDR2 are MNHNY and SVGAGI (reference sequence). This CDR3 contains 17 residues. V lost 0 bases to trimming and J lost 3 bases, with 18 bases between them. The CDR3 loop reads CASSYSFLGDPNYEQYF. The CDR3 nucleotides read TGTGCCAGCAGTTACTCGTTCCTAGGGGATCCTAACTACGAGCAGTACTTC.

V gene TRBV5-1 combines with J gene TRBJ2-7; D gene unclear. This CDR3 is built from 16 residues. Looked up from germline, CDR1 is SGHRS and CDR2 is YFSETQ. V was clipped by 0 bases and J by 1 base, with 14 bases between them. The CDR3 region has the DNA TGCGCCAGCAGCTTGGTGCCCGGAAGGAGATCCTACGAGCAGTACTTC. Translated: CASSLVPGRRSYEQYF.

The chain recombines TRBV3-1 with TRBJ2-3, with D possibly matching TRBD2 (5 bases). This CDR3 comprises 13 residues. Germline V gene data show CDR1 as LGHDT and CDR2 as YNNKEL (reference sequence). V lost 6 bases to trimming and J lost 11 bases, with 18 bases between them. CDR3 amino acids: CASSPYPSNMQYF. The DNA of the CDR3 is TGTGCCAGCAGTCCCTACCCTAGCAATATGCAGTATTTT.

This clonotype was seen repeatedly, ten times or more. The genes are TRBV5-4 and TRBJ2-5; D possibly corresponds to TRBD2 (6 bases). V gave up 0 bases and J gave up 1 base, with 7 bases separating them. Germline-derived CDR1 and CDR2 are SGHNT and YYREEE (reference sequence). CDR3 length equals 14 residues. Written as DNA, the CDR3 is TGTGCCAGCAGCTTGGGGGGGGTCCAAGAGACCCAGTACTTC. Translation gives CASSLGGVQETQYF.

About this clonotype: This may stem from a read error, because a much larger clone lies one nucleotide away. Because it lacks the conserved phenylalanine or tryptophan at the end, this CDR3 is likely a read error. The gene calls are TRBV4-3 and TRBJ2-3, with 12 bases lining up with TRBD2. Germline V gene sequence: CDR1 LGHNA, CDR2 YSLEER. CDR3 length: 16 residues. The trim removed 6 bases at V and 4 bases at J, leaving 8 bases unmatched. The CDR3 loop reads CASSHGSSGGADTQYL. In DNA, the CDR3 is TGCGCCAGCAGTCACGGGTCTAGCGGGGGGGCAGATACGCAGTATCTT.

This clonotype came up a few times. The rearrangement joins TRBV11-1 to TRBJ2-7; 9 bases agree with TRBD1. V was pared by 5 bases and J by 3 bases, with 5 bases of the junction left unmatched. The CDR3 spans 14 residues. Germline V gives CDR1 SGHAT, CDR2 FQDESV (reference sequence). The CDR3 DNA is TGTGCCAGCAGCCACCCGGACAGGGGCTACGAGCAGTACTTC. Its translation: CASSHPDRGYEQYF.

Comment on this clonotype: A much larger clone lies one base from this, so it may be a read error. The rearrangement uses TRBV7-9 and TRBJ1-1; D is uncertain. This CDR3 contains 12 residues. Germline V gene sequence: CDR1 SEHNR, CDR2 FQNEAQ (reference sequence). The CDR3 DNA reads TGTGCCAGCAGCCTACAACCCCCTGAAGCTCTCTTT. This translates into CASSLQPPEALF.

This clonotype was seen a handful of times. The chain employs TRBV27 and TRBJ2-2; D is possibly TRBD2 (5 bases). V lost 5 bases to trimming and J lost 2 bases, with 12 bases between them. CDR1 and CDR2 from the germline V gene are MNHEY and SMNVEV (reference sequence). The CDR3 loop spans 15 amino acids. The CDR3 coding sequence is TGTGCCAGCAGTCGACTAATCGATAACACCGGGGAGCTGTTTTTT. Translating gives CASSRLIDNTGELFF.

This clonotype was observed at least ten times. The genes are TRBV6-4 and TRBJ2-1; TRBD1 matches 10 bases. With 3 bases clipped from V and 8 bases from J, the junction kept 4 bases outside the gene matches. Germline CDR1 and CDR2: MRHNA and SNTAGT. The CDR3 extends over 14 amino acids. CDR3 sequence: CASSDGTGVHEQFF. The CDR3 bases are TGTGCCAGCAGTGATGGGACAGGGGTCCATGAGCAGTTCTTC.

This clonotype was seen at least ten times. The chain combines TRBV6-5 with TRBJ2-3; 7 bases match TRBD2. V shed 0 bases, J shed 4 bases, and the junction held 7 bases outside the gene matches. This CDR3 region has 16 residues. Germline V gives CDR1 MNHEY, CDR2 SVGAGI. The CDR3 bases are TGTGCCAGCAGTTACTCTTTGCGGGAGATGCCAGATACGCAGTATTTT. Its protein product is CASSYSLREMPDTQYF.

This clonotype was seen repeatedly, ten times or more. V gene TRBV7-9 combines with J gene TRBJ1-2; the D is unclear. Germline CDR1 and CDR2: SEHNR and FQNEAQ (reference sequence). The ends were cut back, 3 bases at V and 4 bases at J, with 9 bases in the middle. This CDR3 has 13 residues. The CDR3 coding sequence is TGTGCCAGCAGCTTTAACGCAGTCTATGGCTACACCTTC. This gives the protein CASSFNAVYGYTF.

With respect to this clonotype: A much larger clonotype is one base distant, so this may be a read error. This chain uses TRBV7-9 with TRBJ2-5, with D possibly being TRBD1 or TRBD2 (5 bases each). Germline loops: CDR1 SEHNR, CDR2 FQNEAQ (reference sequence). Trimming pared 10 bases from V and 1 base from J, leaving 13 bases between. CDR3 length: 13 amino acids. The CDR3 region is CATTRDGQETQYF. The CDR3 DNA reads TGTGCCACCACCCGGGACGGCCAAGAGACCCAGTACTTC.

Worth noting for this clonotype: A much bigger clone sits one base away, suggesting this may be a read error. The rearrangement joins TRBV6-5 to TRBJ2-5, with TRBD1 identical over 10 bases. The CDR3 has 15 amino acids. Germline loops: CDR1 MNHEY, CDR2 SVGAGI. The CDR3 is CASGYYRTGGETQYF. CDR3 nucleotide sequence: TGTGCCAGCGGTTACTATCGGACAGGGGGTGAGACCCAGTACTTC.

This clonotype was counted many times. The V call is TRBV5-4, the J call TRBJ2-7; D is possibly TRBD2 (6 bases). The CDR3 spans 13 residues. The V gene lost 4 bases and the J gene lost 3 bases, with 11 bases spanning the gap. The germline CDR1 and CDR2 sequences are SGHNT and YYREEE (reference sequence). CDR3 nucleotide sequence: TGTGCCAGCAGCGGCGGGAAGGACTACGAGCAGTACTTC. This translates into CASSGGKDYEQYF.

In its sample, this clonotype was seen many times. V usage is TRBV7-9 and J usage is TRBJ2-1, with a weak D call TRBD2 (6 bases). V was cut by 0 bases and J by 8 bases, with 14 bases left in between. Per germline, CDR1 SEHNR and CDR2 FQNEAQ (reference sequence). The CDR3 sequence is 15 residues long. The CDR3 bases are TGTGCCAGCAGCTTAGCTTACGGAGGGGTCCATGAGCAGTTCTTC. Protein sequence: CASSLAYGGVHEQFF.

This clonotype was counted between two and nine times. The CDR3 coding sequence is TGCAGTGCTAATCCCCCTGGACGGGGGGGGGGTACTGAAGCTTTCTTT. Amino acid sequence: CSANPPGRGGGTEAFF. The chain employs TRBV20-1 and TRBJ1-1, with D perhaps matching TRBD1 (5 bases). Germline loops: CDR1 DFQATT, CDR2 SNEGSKA (reference sequence). This CDR3 has 16 residues. With 4 bases removed from V and 5 bases from J, the gap between germline ends came to 23 bases.